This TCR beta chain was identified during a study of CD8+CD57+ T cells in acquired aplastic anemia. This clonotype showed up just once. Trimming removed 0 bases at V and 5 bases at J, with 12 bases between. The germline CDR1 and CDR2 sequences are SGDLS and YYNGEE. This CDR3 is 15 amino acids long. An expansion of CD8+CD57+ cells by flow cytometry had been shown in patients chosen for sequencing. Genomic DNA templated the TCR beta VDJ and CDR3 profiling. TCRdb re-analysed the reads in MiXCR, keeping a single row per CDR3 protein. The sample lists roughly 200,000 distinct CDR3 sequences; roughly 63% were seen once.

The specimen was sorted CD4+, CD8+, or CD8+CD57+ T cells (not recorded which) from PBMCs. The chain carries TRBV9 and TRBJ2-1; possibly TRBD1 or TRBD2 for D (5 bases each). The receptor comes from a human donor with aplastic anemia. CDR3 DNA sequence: TGTGCCAGCAGCGTAGGGTCCTTGGGACACAATGAGCAGTTCTTC. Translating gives CASSVGSLGHNEQFF.